This TCR beta chain was profiled in a study of shared clonotypes between healthy human individuals (dated by TCRdb to about 2020). Broadly, across the study: A couple of women and three men aged 18 to 49 years were included in the cohort. The study deeply sequenced blood TCR repertoires of five healthy adults to estimate repertoire size and the extent of clonotype sharing between individuals. Libraries were prepared and TCR repertoires were sequenced by different laboratories using diverse techniques, in order to increase sequencing depth and limit assay-specific biases. Each donor's leukapheresis produced roughly between about 0.8 and 10 billion PBMCs. The investigation overall reported the following: Based on pairwise subsampling, the degree of clonotype sharing among donors was expected to be affected by sequencing depth. Because the study included only a small number of donors, the genetic and exposure-history diversity represented was limited. Sampling was restricted to blood, and TCR repertoires in tissue are likely to differ from TCR repertoires in blood.

The donors were healthy, HIV-negative adults with no recently reported acute infections or vaccinations. Every donor was a Caucasian adult residing in Nashville, Tennessee, USA. For unsorted samples, 100 million or so PBMCs were counted, and genomic DNA was extracted using the QIAamp DNA Blood Mini kit. After blood collection by leukapheresis, PBMCs were isolated using Ficoll-Histopaque density gradient centrifugation and then cryopreserved in the vapor phase of liquid nitrogen. Comment on this clone: This receptor's antigen is unknown. No quality values exist for individual bases; no much larger clone is one base distant. Distinct nucleotide sequences in the sample also encode this CDR3.

A distance of 9 bases separates the germline ends of V and J, which lose 3 bases and 3 bases respectively. The CDR3 contains 14 residues, cysteine and phenylalanine counted. CDR3 DNA only is kept here, 42 bases in frame from base 1. Reading the germline V gene gives CDR1 MDHEN and CDR2 SYDVKM. Using the deep immunoSEQ assay, multiplex PCR amplified TCR CDR3 regions from genomic DNA. For each cell subset, the extracted genomic DNA was distributed evenly across all wells of several immunoSEQ 96-well plates, and each plate served as one replicate. For unsorted PBMC, 250 to 300 ng of genomic DNA, equivalent to approximately 28,000 T cell genomes, went into each replicate PCR. Ten immunoSEQ deep assay plates were used to sequence unsorted PBMC genomic DNA. The purified libraries were quantified using a Qubit 3.0 fluorometer, sized with a Bioanalyzer 2100, and then quantified again using the KAPA Library Quantification kit. Every immunoSEQ 96-well plate was sequenced on a separate single-read 150-cycle Illumina NextSeq 550 flow cell. On the authors' methods: The immunoSEQ output contained only junctional sequences without quality scores, so filtering could not match that applied to full-length reads. To assign V/J genes and CDR3, sequences were annotated using PyIR, a Python wrapper for IgBLAST v1.9, with IMGT germline references. Reads were removed for weak V/J assignments (E-value above 1e-6), missing CDR3, stop codons, out-of-frame junctions, or ambiguous translated residues. V3J clonotypes were defined as sequences sharing an identical inferred V gene, J gene, and CDR3 amino acid sequence. Percentage overlap between repertoires was calculated by dividing the number of shared unique clonotypes by the size of the smaller repertoire. Three approaches were used to assess repertoire richness: RTK rarefaction, the Chao1 estimator, and Recon v2.1 estimates of unobserved clonotypes. Drawn from immuneACCESS, this table holds only the in-frame rearrangements with V and J called that TCRdb kept. Clones are partly lost; checked studies trace under half to an unresolved V gene and leave the rest unexplained. V and J calls and clone size are as listed in that table; D and trimming were resolved from the DNA. This sample lists 400,000 to 500,000 clones; approximately 79% were detected once. Of the sample, about an eighth is held by the ten largest clones.

Material: PBMCs. Recombination linked TRBV28 to TRBJ1-5; no D segment can be confidently identified. The TCR originated in a woman aged 40 to 50 in good health. Some clones in this sample may be carry-over from other donors' samples. The sequence in DNA is TGTGCCAGCAGTTTGGGCGGAACCAATCAGCCCCAGCATTTT. Its translation is CASSLGGTNQPQHF.